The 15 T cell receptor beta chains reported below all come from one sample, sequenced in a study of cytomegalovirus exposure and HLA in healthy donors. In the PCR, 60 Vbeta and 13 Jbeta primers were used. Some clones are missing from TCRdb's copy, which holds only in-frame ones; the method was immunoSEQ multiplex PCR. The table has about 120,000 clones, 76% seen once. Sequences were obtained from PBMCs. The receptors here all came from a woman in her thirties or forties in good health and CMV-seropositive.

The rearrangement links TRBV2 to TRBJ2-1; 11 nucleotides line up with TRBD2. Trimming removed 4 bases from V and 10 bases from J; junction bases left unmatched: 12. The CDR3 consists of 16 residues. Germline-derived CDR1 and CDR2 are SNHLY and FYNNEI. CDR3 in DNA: TGTGCCAGCAGTGGATATAGCGGGGGGGCTATAGAGGAGCAGTTCTTC. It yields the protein CASSGYSGGAIEEQFF.

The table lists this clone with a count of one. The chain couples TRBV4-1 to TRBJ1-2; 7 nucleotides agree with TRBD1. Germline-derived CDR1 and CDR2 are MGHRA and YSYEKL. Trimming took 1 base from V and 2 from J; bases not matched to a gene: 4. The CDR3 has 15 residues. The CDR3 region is CASSQVPGQNYGYTF. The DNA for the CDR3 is TGCGCCAGCAGCCAAGTCCCGGGACAGAACTATGGCTACACCTTC.

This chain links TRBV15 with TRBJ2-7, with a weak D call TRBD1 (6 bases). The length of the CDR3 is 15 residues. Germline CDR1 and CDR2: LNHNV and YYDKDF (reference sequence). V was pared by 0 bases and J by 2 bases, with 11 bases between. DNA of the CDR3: TGTGCCACCAGCAGAGATAGACAGGTTCCCTACGAGCAGTACTTC. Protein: CATSRDRQVPYEQYF.

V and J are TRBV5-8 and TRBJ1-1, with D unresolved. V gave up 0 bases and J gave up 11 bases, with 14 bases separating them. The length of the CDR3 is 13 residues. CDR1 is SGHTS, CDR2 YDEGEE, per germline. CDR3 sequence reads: CASSLVRREYAFF. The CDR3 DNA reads TGTGCCAGCAGCTTGGTCAGGAGGGAGTATGCTTTCTTT.

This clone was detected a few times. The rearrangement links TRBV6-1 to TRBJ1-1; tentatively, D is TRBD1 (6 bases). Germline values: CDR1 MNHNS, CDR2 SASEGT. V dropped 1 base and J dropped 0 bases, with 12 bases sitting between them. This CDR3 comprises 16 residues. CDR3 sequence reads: CASSEETGQMNTEAFF. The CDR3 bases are TGTGCCAGCAGTGAAGAGACAGGACAAATGAACACTGAAGCTTTCTTT.

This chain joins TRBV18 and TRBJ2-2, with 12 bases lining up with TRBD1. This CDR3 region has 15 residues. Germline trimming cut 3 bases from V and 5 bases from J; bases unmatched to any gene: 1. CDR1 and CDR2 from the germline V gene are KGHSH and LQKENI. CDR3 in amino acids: CASSPGQGATGELFF. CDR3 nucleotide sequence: TGTGCCAGCTCACCGGGACAGGGGGCAACCGGGGAGCTGTTTTTT.

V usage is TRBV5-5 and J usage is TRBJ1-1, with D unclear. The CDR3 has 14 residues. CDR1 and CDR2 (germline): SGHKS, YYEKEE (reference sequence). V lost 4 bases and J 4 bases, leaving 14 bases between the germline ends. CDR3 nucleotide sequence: TGTGCCAGCAGCCTCGAGAGGGTTTCCACTGAAGCTTTCTTT. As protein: CASSLERVSTEAFF.

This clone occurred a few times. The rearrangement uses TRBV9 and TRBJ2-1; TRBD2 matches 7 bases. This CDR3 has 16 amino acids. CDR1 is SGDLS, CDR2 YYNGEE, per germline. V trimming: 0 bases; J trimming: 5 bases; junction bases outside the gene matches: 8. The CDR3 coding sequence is TGTGCCAGCAGCGTAGGGGCAGGGAGGGTCAACAATGAGCAGTTCTTC. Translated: CASSVGAGRVNNEQFF.

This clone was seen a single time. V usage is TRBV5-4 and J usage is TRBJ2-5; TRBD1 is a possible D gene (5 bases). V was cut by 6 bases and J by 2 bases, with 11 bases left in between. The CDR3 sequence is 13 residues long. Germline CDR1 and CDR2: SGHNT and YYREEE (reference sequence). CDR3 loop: CASKRGIQETQYF. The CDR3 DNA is TGTGCCAGCAAAAGGGGAATACAAGAGACCCAGTACTTC.

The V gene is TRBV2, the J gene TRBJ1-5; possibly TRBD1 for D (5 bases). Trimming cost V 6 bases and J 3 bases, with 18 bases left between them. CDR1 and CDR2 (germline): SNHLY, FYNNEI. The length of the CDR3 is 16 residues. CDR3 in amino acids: CASSVTGPIINQPQHF. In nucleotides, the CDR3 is TGTGCCAGCAGCGTTACAGGCCCCATTATCAATCAGCCCCAGCATTTT.

The CDR3: CASSVLSGGNTGELFF. In nucleotides, the CDR3 is TGTGCCAGCAGCGTACTTAGCGGGGGGAACACCGGGGAGCTGTTTTTT. The V and J genes are TRBV9 and TRBJ2-2, with 9 bases that match TRBD2. The germline CDR1 and CDR2 sequences are SGDLS and YYNGEE. This CDR3 region has 16 residues. V trimming: 1 base; J trimming: 1 base; junction bases outside the gene matches: 2.

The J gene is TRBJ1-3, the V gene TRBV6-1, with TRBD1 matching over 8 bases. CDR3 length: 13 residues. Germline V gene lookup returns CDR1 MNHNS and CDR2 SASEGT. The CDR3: CVLQGGAGNTIYF. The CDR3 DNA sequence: TGTGTCTTACAGGGGGGCGCTGGAAACACCATATATTTT.

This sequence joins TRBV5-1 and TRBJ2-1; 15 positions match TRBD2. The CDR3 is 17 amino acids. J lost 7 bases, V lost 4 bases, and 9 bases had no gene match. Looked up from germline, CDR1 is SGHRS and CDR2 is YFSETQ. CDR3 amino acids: CASSGPGLAGGGNEQFF. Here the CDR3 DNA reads TGCGCCAGCAGCGGGCCGGGACTAGCGGGGGGAGGGAATGAGCAGTTCTTC.

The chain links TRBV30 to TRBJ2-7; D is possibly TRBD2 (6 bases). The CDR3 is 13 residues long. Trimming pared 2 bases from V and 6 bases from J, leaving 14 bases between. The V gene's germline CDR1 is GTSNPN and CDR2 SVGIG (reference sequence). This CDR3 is CAWSRRRRAEQYF. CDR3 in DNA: TGTGCCTGGAGTAGGCGCCGGAGGGCCGAGCAGTACTTC.

Here the CDR3 reads CASSRDRGQETQYF. The CDR3 nucleotides are TGTGCCAGCAGCCGGGACAGGGGCCAAGAGACCCAGTACTTC. The chain recombines TRBV7-9 with TRBJ2-5; TRBD1 agrees at 10 bases. Germline-derived CDR1 and CDR2 are SEHNR and FQNEAQ (reference sequence). V was pared by 5 bases and J by 1 base, with 1 base of the junction left unmatched. This CDR3 is 14 amino acids long.